The 21 T cell receptor beta chains reported below all come from one sample, sequenced in a study of blood T cell repertoires in COVID-19. Here immunoSEQ multiplex PCR was the method, and the copy in TCRdb shows in-frame clones only, minus some. Of 30,000 to 40,000 clones listed, more than 80% are singletons. The sequencing sample was made of peripheral blood. The receptors derive from a woman aged 65 to 85 with acute or convalescent COVID-19.

V gene TRBV10-1 combines with J gene TRBJ2-3, with TRBD2 matching over 12 bases. Germline CDR1 WNHNN, CDR2 SYGVQD (reference sequence). The CDR3 is 16 residues long. V lost 5 bases, J lost 2 bases, and 5 bases stayed unmatched. CDR3 nucleotide sequence: TGCGCCAGCAGTTCGACTAGCGGGAGTTTCACAGATACGCAGTATTTT. Translated, it gives CASSSTSGSFTDTQYF.

J is TRBJ1-5 and V is TRBV6-1, with a possible D match to TRBD1 (5 bases). There are 15 residues in the CDR3. V gave up 3 bases and J gave up 2 bases, with 11 bases separating them. Per the germline V gene, CDR1 is MNHNS and CDR2 is SASEGT. CDR3 sequence (DNA): TGTGCCAGCAGTGAGGGCAGGGCTCGCAATCAGCCCCAGCATTTT. This codes for CASSEGRARNQPQHF.

Only a few counts were recorded for this clone. This chain connects TRBV12-3 or TRBV12-4 to TRBJ1-1; D is perhaps TRBD1 (5 bases). The CDR3 extends over 12 amino acids. The V end lost 2 bases, the J end lost 4 bases, and 5 bases lay between the germline ends. The CDR3 DNA follows: TGTGCCAGCAGTTTAACAGGCACTGAAGCTTTCTTT. This encodes CASSLTGTEAFF.

The rearrangement joins TRBV2 to TRBJ1-6, with 8 bases aligning to TRBD1. Looked up from germline, CDR1 is SNHLY and CDR2 is FYNNEI. The trim removed 2 bases at V and 10 bases at J, leaving 7 bases unmatched. This CDR3 is built from 15 residues. The CDR3 nucleotides are TGTGCCAGCAGTGAAACGACAGGGGTAAGATCACCCCTCCACTTT. As protein: CASSETTGVRSPLHF.

The V call is TRBV18, the J call TRBJ2-7; 9 bases map to TRBD1. After removal of 3 bases from V and 4 bases from J, the junction contained 4 bases not matched to a gene. The CDR3 is 14 amino acids. Looked up from germline, CDR1 is KGHSH and CDR2 is LQKENI. The CDR3 DNA reads TGTGCCAGCTCACCCCAACAGGGGGCGTACGAGCAGTACTTC. It is translated as CASSPQQGAYEQYF.

V usage is TRBV7-2 and J usage is TRBJ1-6; D unclear. V lost 5 bases and J 0 bases, leaving 8 bases between the germline ends. CDR1 is SGHTA, CDR2 FQGNSA, per germline. The CDR3 is 15 residues long. The chain's CDR3 is CASSEMSSYNSPLHF. CDR3 in DNA: TGTGCCAGCAGCGAAATGAGCTCCTATAATTCACCCCTCCACTTT.

This clone was found a few times. The chain joins TRBV6-5 to TRBJ2-7, with a tentative D call TRBD1 (6 bases). This CDR3 contains 14 residues. The V end was cut by 4 bases, the J end by 0 bases, with 10 bases between. Germline assignment: CDR1 MNHEY and CDR2 SVGAGI. The CDR3 nucleotides read TGTGCCAGCAGTTTCGCGGACAGCTCCTACGAGCAGTACTTC. As protein: CASSFADSSYEQYF.

The chain links TRBV6-5 to TRBJ2-1, with 10 bases aligning to TRBD2. With V trimmed by 7 bases and J by 10 bases, 10 bases remained unmatched. This CDR3 has 14 residues. CDR1 MNHEY and CDR2 SVGAGI come from the germline V gene. The CDR3 nucleotides read TGTGCCAGCAAGGGGGTAGCGGGAGGAGGGGAGCAGTTCTTC. It is translated as CASKGVAGGGEQFF.

CDR3 coding DNA: TGTGCCAGTAGTGACAGCACAGGGACAATTGGAAGCCGGGAGCTGTTTTTT. Translation gives CASSDSTGTIGSRELFF. V and J are TRBV19 and TRBJ2-2; tentatively, D is TRBD1 (6 bases). CDR3 length: 17 residues. The germline V gene encodes CDR1 LNHDA and CDR2 SQIVND (reference sequence). V gave up 5 bases and J gave up 9 bases, with 25 bases separating them.

This chain uses TRBV7-6 with TRBJ2-3, with a weak D call TRBD1 (5 bases). Trimming left V 5 bases short and J 4 bases short, with 13 bases between. The CDR3 has 14 residues. Germline V gives CDR1 SGHVS, CDR2 FNYEAQ. As DNA, the CDR3 is TGTGCCAGCAGCCCCCGGACATTTCCAGATACGCAGTATTTT. Translating gives CASSPRTFPDTQYF.

The genes are TRBV5-1 and TRBJ1-1; a possible D gene is TRBD1 (5 bases). Per the germline V gene, CDR1 is SGHRS and CDR2 is YFSETQ. The V and J ends lost 4 bases and 1 base respectively, with 14 bases between them. The CDR3 sequence is 15 residues long. CDR3: CASSRRQLSNTEAFF. As DNA, the CDR3 is TGCGCCAGCAGCCGCCGACAGCTATCGAACACTGAAGCTTTCTTT.

This chain's CDR3 is CASSDTGVGTQYF. The DNA for the CDR3 is TGCGCCAGCAGCGATACAGGGGTGGGGACCCAGTACTTC. The chain is built from TRBV5-1 and TRBJ2-5; 7 positions match TRBD1. Germline CDR1 and CDR2: SGHRS and YFSETQ. After removal of 4 bases from V and 7 bases from J, the junction contained 7 bases not matched to a gene. There are 13 residues in the CDR3.

J is TRBJ1-1 and V is TRBV18; D unclear. Trimming removed 3 bases at V and 1 base at J, with 6 bases between. The CDR3 extends over 13 amino acids. Germline V gives CDR1 KGHSH, CDR2 LQKENI. The CDR3 is CASSPSENTEAFF. The CDR3 coding sequence is TGTGCCAGCTCACCCTCAGAGAACACTGAAGCTTTCTTT.

This chain connects TRBV19 to TRBJ2-5, with TRBD1 as a possible D gene (5 bases). This CDR3 has 14 residues. Germline-derived CDR1 and CDR2 are LNHDA and SQIVND (reference sequence). Trimming removed 8 bases at V and 4 bases at J, with 17 bases between. CDR3 region: CASSRVGQGETQYF. The DNA for the CDR3 is TGTGCCAGTTCCCGAGTTGGTCAGGGAGAGACCCAGTACTTC.

V usage is TRBV5-5 and J usage is TRBJ1-3; D is uncertain. The germline CDR1 and CDR2 sequences are SGHKS and YYEKEE (reference sequence). This CDR3 is 14 amino acids long. V gave up 0 bases and J gave up 3 bases, with 7 bases separating them. For the CDR3, the DNA is TGTGCCAGCAGCTTGGGAGGGTTTGGAAACACCATATATTTT. Its translation: CASSLGGFGNTIYF.

The chain uses TRBV6-5 and TRBJ1-1; possibly TRBD1 for D (5 bases). CDR3 length: 15 amino acids. In germline, CDR1 is MNHEY, CDR2 SVGAGI. Trimming took 5 bases from V and 1 from J, leaving 14 bases between them. The CDR3 region is CASSLRTLPNTEAFF. Here the CDR3 DNA reads TGTGCCAGCAGTCTTCGGACACTTCCGAACACTGAAGCTTTCTTT.

The J gene is TRBJ2-7, the V gene TRBV29-1; 7 bases are a match to TRBD2. The germline V gene has CDR1 SQVTM and CDR2 ANQGSEA. V shed 6 bases, J shed 2 bases, and the junction held 4 bases outside the gene matches. This CDR3 contains 12 residues. CDR3 loop: CSVSGVTYEQYF. The CDR3 DNA reads TGCAGCGTAAGCGGGGTTACCTACGAGCAGTACTTC.

This clone was seen more than once but under ten times. The CDR3 reads CASSGTISNQPQHF. Here the CDR3 DNA reads TGTGCCAGCAGCGGGACAATTAGCAATCAGCCCCAGCATTTT. The chain employs TRBV2 and TRBJ1-5; D is possibly TRBD1 (6 bases). CDR1 and CDR2 from the germline V gene are SNHLY and FYNNEI. V shed 6 bases and J shed 0 bases, with 9 bases lying between them. The CDR3 runs to 14 residues. Full variable domain (rest looked up from reference TRBV2 and TRBJ1-5): EPEVTQTPSHQVTQMGQEVILRCVPISNHLYFYWYRQILGQKVEFLVSFYNNEISEKSEIFDDQFSVERPDGSNFTLKIRSTKLEDSAMYFCASSGTISNQPQHFGDGTRLSIL.

The chain employs TRBV7-6 and TRBJ2-3, with 8 bases lining up with TRBD2. This CDR3 contains 16 residues. V gave up 2 bases and J gave up 4 bases; unmatched junction bases: 8. Germline V gene lookup returns CDR1 SGHVS and CDR2 FNYEAQ. Here the CDR3 DNA reads TGTGCCAGCAGCTTAATACGGGGGGGCGGAGCAGATACGCAGTATTTT. Translated, it gives CASSLIRGGGADTQYF.

This sequence joins TRBV6-5 and TRBJ2-5; TRBD2 might be the D (7 bases). CDR3 length: 14 amino acids. Trimming removed 8 bases from V and 9 bases from J, with 22 bases in between. Per germline, CDR1 MNHEY and CDR2 SVGAGI. The CDR3 sequence is CASRRGGTGEAQYF. The CDR3 DNA follows: TGTGCCAGCCGAAGGGGGGGAACGGGTGAGGCCCAGTACTTC.

This clone was seen a handful of times. The genes are TRBV27 and TRBJ2-7, with D unresolved. The CDR3 runs 12 residues. V was cut by 4 bases and J by 6 bases, with 10 bases left in between. The germline CDR1 and CDR2 sequences are MNHEY and SMNVEV (reference sequence). CDR3 protein: CASSSRFSEQYF. The CDR3, as DNA: TGTGCCAGCAGTTCCCGTTTTTCCGAGCAGTACTTC.